Shown below are 9 T cell receptor beta chains from a single sample sequenced in a study of T cells in Graves' hyperthyroidism and ophthalmopathy. Amplification yielded TCR beta CDR3 regions, with RNA transcripts as the source. A set of HTBI primers served as the primers for a first-round RT-PCR of the TCR CDR3. TCRdb re-called the multiplex PCR reads with MiXCR, one entry per CDR3 protein. The sample gives 90,000 to 120,000 distinct CDR3 sequences, about a sixth of which show up once; around 44% is in the top ten. The sample comprised blood. The receptors come from a woman aged 50 to 65 with Graves' hyperthyroidism.

This clonotype has ten or more counts. The chain uses TRBV28 and TRBJ1-4; TRBD1 is a possible D gene (5 bases). The germline V gene has CDR1 MDHEN and CDR2 SYDVKM. With 2 bases removed from V and 9 bases from J, the gap between germline ends came to 22 bases. CDR3 length equals 17 residues. The CDR3 is CASSLGLGPSRGKKLFF. The CDR3 nucleotides read TGTGCCAGCAGTTTAGGGTTGGGTCCATCGAGGGGAAAAAAACTGTTTTTT.

This clonotype was counted many times. The chain joins TRBV30 to TRBJ1-6, with D uncertain. This CDR3 is 14 amino acids long. The ends were cut back, 1 base at V and 6 bases at J, with 10 bases in the middle. CDR1 and CDR2 (germline): GTSNPN, SVGIG (reference sequence). CDR3 in amino acids: CAWSGGVGNSPLHF. Here the CDR3 DNA reads TGTGCCTGGAGTGGGGGTGTCGGTAATTCACCCCTCCACTTT. Full variable domain (missing parts from reference TRBV30 and TRBJ1-6): SQTIHQWPATLVQPVGSPLSLECTVEGTSNPNLYWYRQAAGRGLQLLFYSVGIGQISSEVPQNLSASRPQDRQFILSSKKLLLSDSGFYLCAWSGGVGNSPLHFGNGTRLTVT.

This clonotype was counted at least ten times. The rearrangement joins TRBV24-1 to TRBJ1-2; D is possibly TRBD1 (5 bases). V lost 4 bases and J lost 2, with 22 bases in between. This CDR3 is built from 18 residues. The germline V gene has CDR1 KGHDR and CDR2 SFDVKD. The CDR3 here is CATSEGSSRESGNYGYTF. As DNA, the CDR3 is TGTGCCACCAGTGAGGGTTCGTCCAGGGAGAGCGGCAACTATGGCTACACCTTC.

This chain joins TRBV4-1 and TRBJ2-1; 11 positions agree with TRBD2. This CDR3 comprises 19 residues. V was clipped by 4 bases and J by 5 bases; unmatched bases: 16. Looked up from germline, CDR1 is MGHRA and CDR2 is YSYEKL. The CDR3 here is CASSRRTSGSVSEDNEQFF. As DNA, the CDR3 is TGCGCCAGCAGCCGCCGGACTAGCGGGTCTGTATCGGAGGACAATGAGCAGTTCTTC.

The table lists this clonotype with many counts. The chain is built from TRBV28 and TRBJ2-3, with TRBD2 matching 8 bases. The CDR3 is made up of 14 amino acids. The germline CDR1 and CDR2 sequences are MDHEN and SYDVKM. Trimming removed 5 bases from V and 3 bases from J; junction bases left unmatched: 4. This chain's CDR3 is CASSTREGTDTQYF. DNA for the CDR3: TGTGCCAGCAGTACCCGGGAGGGGACAGATACGCAGTATTTT.

This clonotype was counted many times. The V call is TRBV24-1, the J call TRBJ2-1, with 9 positions matching TRBD2. The CDR3 is 16 residues long. CDR1 and CDR2 (germline): KGHDR, SFDVKD. Unmatched junction bases numbered 7, after V lost 2 bases and J lost 6 bases. The CDR3 here is CATSDSRLAEVNEQFF. For the CDR3, the DNA is TGTGCCACCAGTGATTCTAGACTAGCGGAAGTCAATGAGCAGTTCTTC.

This clonotype was counted many times. The genes are TRBV7-9 and TRBJ1-1, with 7 bases matching TRBD1. Trimming took 5 bases from V and 4 from J; bases not matched to a gene: 10. Germline values: CDR1 SEHNR, CDR2 FQNEAQ (reference sequence). This CDR3 is built from 15 residues. The DNA of the CDR3 is TGTGCCAGCAGCCCTAAGGACAGGCTAGCCACTGAAGCTTTCTTT. Its protein product is CASSPKDRLATEAFF.

At least ten counts were recorded for this clonotype. The chain joins TRBV10-3 to TRBJ2-5; D perhaps matches TRBD2 (7 bases). The CDR3 runs 15 residues. Trimming shortened V by 2 bases and J by 4 bases, and 14 bases separated the two germline ends. From germline, CDR1 is ENHRY and CDR2 SYGVKD. CDR3 sequence reads: CAISERGGLAETQYF. CDR3 DNA sequence: TGTGCCATCAGTGAGAGGGGGGGTCTGGCAGAGACCCAGTACTTC.

Ten or more counts support this clonotype. CDR3 in DNA: TGTGCCAGTAGTATGGGACAGGGATCCACAGATACGCAGTATTTT. This translates into CASSMGQGSTDTQYF. The rearrangement uses TRBV19 and TRBJ2-3; 9 bases agree with TRBD1. V lost 3 bases, J lost 2 bases, and 3 bases stayed unmatched. The length of the CDR3 is 15 residues. The germline V gene encodes CDR1 LNHDA and CDR2 SQIVND (reference sequence).